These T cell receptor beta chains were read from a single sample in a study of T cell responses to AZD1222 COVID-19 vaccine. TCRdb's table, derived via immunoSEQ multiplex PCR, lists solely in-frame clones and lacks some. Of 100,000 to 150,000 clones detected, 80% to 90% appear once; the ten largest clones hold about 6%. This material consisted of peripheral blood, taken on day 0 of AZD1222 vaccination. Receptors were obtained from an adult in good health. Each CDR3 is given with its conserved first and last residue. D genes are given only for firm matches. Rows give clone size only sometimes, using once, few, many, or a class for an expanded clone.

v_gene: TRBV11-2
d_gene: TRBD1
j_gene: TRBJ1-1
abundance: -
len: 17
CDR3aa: CASSQGQGVMKNTEAFF
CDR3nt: TGTGCCAGCAGCCAGGGACAGGGGGTGATGAAGAACACTGAAGCTTTCTTT

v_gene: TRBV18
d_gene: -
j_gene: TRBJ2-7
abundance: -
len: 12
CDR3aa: CASSNLPYEQYF
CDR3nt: TGTGCCAGCTCCAACCTCCCCTACGAGCAGTACTTC

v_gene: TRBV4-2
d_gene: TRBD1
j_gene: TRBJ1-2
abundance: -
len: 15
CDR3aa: CASSPGTGQDYGYTF
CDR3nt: TGTGCCAGCAGCCCGGGGACAGGACAAGACTATGGCTACACCTTC

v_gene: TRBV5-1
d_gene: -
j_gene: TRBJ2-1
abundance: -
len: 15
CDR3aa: CASSQGGFSYNEQFF
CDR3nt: TGCGCCAGCAGCCAAGGGGGGTTCTCCTACAATGAGCAGTTCTTC

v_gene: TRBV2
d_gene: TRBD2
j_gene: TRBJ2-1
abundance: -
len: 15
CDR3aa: CASSERTSGYNEQFF
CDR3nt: TGTGCCAGCAGTGAAAGGACTAGCGGTTACAATGAGCAGTTCTTC

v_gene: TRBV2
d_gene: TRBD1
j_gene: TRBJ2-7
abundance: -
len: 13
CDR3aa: CASIRQGSYEQYF
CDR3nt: TGTGCCAGCATCCGACAGGGCTCCTACGAGCAGTACTTC

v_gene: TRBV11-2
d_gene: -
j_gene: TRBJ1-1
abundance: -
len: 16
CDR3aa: CASSLGRDRPTIEAFF
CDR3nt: TGTGCCAGCAGCTTAGGTAGAGACAGGCCAACCATTGAAGCTTTCTTT

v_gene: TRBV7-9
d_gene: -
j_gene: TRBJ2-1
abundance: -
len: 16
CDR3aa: CASSFLLISSYNEQFF
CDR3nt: TGTGCCAGCAGTTTCCTACTTATTAGCTCCTACAATGAGCAGTTCTTC

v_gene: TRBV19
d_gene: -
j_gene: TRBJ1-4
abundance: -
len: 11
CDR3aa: CASKRNEKLFF
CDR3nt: TGTGCCAGTAAGAGAAATGAAAAACTGTTTTTT

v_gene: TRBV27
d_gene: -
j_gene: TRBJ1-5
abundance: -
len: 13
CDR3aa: CASSLRGNQPQHF
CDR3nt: TGTGCCAGCAGTTTAAGGGGTAATCAGCCCCAGCATTTT

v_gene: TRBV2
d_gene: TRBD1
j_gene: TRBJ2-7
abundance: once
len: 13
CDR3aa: CASSGGTVNEQYF
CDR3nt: TGTGCCAGCAGTGGGGGGACAGTTAACGAGCAGTACTTC

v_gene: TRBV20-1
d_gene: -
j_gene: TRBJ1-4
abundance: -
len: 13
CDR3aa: CSASRGGNEKLFF
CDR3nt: TGCAGTGCTAGTCGGGGGGGCAATGAAAAACTGTTTTTT

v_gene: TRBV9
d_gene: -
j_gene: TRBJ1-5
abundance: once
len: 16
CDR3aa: CASSVNRGLRNQPQHF
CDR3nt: TGTGCCAGCAGCGTAAACCGGGGGTTAAGAAATCAGCCCCAGCATTTT

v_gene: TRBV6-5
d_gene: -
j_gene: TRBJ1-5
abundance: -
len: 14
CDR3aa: CATSPEYSNQPQHF
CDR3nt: TGTGCCACCTCACCGGAATATAGCAATCAGCCCCAGCATTTT

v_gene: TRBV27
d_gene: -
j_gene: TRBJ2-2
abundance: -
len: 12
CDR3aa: CASSLYTGELFF
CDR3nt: TGTGCCAGCAGTTTATACACCGGGGAGCTGTTTTTT

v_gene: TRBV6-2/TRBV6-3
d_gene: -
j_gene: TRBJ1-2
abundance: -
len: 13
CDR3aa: CASSYQRNYGYTF
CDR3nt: TGTGCCAGCAGTTACCAAAGGAACTATGGCTACACCTTC

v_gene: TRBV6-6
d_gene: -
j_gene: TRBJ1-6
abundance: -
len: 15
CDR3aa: CASSYIASYNSPLHF
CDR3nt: TGTGCCAGCAGTTACATAGCCTCCTATAATTCACCCCTCCACTTT

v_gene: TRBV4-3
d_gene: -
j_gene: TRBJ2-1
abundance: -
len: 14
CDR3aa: CASSHSRGYNEQFF
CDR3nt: TGCGCCAGCAGCCACTCCCGGGGTTACAATGAGCAGTTCTTC

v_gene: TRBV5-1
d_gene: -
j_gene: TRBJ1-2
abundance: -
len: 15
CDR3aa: CASSLDTGLNYGYTF
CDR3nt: TGCGCCAGCAGCTTGGATACAGGGTTAAACTATGGCTACACCTTC

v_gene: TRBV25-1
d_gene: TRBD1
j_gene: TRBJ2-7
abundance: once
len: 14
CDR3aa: CASSKLGTDYEQYF
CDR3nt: TGTGCCAGCAGTAAACTGGGGACAGACTACGAGCAGTACTTC

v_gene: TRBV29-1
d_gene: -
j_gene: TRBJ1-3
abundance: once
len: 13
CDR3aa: CSADGENGNTIYF
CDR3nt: TGCAGCGCGGACGGGGAAAATGGAAACACCATATATTTT

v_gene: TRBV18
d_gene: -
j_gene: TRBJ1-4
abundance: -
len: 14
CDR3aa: CASSLDSLNEKLFF
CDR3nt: TGTGCCAGCTCACTCGACAGCCTTAATGAAAAACTGTTTTTT

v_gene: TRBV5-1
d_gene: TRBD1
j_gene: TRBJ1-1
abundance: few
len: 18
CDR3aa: CASSIQPTGEVMNTEAFF
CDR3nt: TGCGCCAGCAGCATCCAACCCACAGGGGAGGTCATGAACACTGAAGCTTTCTTT

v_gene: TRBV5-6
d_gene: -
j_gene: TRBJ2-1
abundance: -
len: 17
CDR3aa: CASSQTALDTSYNEQFF
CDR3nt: TGTGCCAGCAGCCAGACCGCCCTTGACACCTCCTACAATGAGCAGTTCTTC

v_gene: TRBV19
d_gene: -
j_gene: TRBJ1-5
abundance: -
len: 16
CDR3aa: CASSIVRTSSNQPQHF
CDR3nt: TGTGCCAGTAGTATAGTCAGGACAAGCAGCAATCAGCCCCAGCATTTT

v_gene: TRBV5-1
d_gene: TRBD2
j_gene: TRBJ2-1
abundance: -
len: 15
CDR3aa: CASSFTSGGFNEQFF
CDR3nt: TGCGCCAGCAGCTTCACTAGCGGGGGGTTCAATGAGCAGTTCTTC

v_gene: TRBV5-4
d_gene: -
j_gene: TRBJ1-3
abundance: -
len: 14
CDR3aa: CASSARGSGNTIYF
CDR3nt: TGTGCCAGCAGCGCGCGTGGGTCTGGAAACACCATATATTTT

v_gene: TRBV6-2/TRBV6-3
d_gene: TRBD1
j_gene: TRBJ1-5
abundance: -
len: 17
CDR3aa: CASSYHTTTGFHQPQHF
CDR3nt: TGTGCCAGCAGTTACCACACGACGACAGGGTTTCATCAGCCCCAGCATTTT

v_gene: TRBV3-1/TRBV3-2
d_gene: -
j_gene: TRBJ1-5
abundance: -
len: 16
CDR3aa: CASSQSDLGPNQPQHF
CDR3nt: TGTGCCAGCAGCCAATCAGATCTGGGACCTAATCAGCCCCAGCATTTT

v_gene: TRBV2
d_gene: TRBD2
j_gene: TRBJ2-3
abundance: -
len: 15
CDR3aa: CASSELLAGTDTQYF
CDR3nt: TGTGCCAGCAGTGAACTGCTAGCGGGAACAGATACGCAGTATTTT

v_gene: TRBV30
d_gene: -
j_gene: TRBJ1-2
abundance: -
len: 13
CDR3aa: CAWSRRLAYGYTF
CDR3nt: TGTGCCTGGAGCAGACGTTTGGCCTATGGCTACACCTTC

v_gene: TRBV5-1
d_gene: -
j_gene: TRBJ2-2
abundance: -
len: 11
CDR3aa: CASSGTGELFF
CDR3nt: TGCGCCAGCAGCGGGACCGGGGAGCTGTTTTTT

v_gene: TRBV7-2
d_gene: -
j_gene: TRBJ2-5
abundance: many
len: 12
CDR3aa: CASSAGQETQYF
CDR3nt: TGTGCCAGCAGCGCGGGCCAAGAGACCCAGTACTTC

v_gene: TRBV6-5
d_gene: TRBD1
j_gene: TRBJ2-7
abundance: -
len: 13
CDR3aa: CASSYRQGVEQYF
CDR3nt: TGTGCCAGCAGTTACCGGCAGGGGGTCGAGCAGTACTTC

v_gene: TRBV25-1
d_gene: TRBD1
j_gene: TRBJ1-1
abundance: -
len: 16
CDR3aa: CARPSRDRGRTEQAFF
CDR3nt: TGTGCCAGACCGTCCCGGGACAGGGGTCGGACCGAGCAAGCTTTCTTT

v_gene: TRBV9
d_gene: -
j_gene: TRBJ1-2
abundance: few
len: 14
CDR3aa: CASSVAAGRLGYTF
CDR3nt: TGTGCCAGCAGCGTAGCGGCAGGGCGGCTTGGCTACACCTTC

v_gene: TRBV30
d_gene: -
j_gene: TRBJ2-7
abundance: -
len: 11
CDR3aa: CALEGTYEQYF
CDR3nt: TGTGCTTTGGAGGGGACCTACGAGCAGTACTTC

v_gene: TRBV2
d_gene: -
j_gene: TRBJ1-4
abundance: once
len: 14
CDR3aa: CASSDGRSNEKLFF
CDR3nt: TGTGCCAGCAGTGACGGACGGTCAAATGAAAAACTGTTTTTT

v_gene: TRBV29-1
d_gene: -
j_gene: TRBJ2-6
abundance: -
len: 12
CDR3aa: CSGYSGANVLTF
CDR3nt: TGCAGCGGTTACTCTGGGGCCAACGTCCTGACTTTC

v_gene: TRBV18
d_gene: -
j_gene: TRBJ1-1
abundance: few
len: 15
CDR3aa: CASSLRASRDTEAFF
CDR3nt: TGTGCCAGCTCACTCCGGGCCTCGCGGGACACTGAAGCTTTCTTT

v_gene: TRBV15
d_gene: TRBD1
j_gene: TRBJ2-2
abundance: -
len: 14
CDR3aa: CATRTGELVGELFF
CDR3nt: TGTGCCACCAGGACAGGGGAACTGGTCGGGGAGCTGTTTTTT

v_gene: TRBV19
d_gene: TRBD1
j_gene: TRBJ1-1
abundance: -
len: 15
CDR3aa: CASSLGTGGSSEAFF
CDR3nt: TGTGCCAGTAGCCTCGGGACAGGGGGCAGTTCTGAAGCTTTCTTT

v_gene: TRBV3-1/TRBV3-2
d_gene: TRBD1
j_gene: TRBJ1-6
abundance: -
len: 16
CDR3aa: CASSQDRAGGDSPLHF
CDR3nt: TGTGCCAGCAGCCAAGATCGGGCAGGGGGCGATTCACCCCTCCACTTT

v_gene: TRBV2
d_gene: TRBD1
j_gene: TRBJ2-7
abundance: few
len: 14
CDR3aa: CASTDQDRGYEQYF
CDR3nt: TGTGCCAGCACCGATCAGGACAGGGGGTACGAGCAGTACTTC

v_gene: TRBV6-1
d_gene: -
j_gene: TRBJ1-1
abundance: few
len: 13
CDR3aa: CASSDTHRTEAFF
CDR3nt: TGTGCCAGCAGTGACACCCATAGGACTGAAGCTTTCTTT

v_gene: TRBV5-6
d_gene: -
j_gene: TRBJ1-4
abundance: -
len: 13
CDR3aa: CASSLVTNEKLFF
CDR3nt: TGTGCCAGCAGCTTGGTAACTAATGAAAAACTGTTTTTT

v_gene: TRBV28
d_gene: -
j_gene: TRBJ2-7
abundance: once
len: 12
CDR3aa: CASSFRVYEQYF
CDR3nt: TGTGCCAGCAGTTTTAGGGTTTACGAGCAGTACTTC

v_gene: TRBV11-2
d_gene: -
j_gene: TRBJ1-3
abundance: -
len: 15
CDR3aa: CASSLSQDGGNTIYF
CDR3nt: TGTGCCAGCAGCTTAAGTCAGGACGGCGGAAACACCATATATTTT

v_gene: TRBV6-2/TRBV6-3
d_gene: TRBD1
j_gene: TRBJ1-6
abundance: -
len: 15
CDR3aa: CASSLTGFYNSPLHF
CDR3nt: TGTGCCAGCAGTCTGACAGGGTTCTATAATTCACCCCTCCACTTT

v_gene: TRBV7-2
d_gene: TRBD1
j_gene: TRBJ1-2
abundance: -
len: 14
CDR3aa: CASSSLGQLYGYTF
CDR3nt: TGTGCCAGCAGCTCATTGGGACAGCTCTATGGCTACACCTTC